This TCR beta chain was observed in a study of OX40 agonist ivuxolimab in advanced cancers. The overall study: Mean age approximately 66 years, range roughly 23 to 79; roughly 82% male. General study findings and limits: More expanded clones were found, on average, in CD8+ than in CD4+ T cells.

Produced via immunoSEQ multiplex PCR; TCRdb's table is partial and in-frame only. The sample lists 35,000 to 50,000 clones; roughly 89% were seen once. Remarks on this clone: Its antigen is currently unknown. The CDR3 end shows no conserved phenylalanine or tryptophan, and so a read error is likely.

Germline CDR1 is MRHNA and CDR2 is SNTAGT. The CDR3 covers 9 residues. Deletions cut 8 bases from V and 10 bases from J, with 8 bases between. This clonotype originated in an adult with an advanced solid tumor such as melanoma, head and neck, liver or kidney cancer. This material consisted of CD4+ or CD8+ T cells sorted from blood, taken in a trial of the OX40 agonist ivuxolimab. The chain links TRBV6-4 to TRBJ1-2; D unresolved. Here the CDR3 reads CASPLAYTL. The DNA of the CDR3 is TGTGCCAGCCCCCTCGCCTACACCCTC.